These T cell receptor beta chains were read from a single sample in a study of T-cell reconstitution after alpha-beta-depleted transplantation in children. TCRdb fed the PCR reads into MiXCR, producing one record per CDR3 protein. The data hold about 120,000 distinct CDR3 sequences, with under 30% observed a single time. The sample consisted of PBMCs, mostly from graft donor cells, taken 180 days after TCRalphabeta/CD19-depleted stem cell transplant. The receptors shown here come from a male patient under 10 years old who had a stem cell transplant for chronic granulomatous disease, so the T cells may come from the graft donor. CDR3s include the opening cysteine and the closing phenylalanine or tryptophan. A D gene is named only where the DNA matches it firmly. Where a row states a size, it is once, few, many or the class of an expanded clone; other rows omit it.

-	many	TRBV12-3/TRBV12-4	TRBJ2-5	TGTGCCAGCAGTTTAACGGACAGAGGAAAGTACTTC	CASSLTDRGKYF
-	-	TRBV3-1	TRBJ2-7	TGTGCCAGCAGCCAAATGGTAGCGAATGCCTACGAGCAGTACTTC	CASSQMVANAYEQYF
TRBD2	few	TRBV10-3	TRBJ2-7	TGTGCCATCAGTGAGTCACGGGGGGTAATAATCGAGCAGTACTTC	CAISESRGVIIEQYF
TRBD2	many	TRBV4-2	TRBJ2-2	TGTGCCAGCACCCTTTTAGCGGGAATTGTCACCGGGGAGCTGTTTTTT	CASTLLAGIVTGELFF
-	many	TRBV4-3	TRBJ2-3	TGCGCCAGCAGCCAAGATCACGGTAATGGGGTGGATACGCAGTATTTT	CASSQDHGNGVDTQYF
-	-	TRBV28	TRBJ2-3	TGTGCCAGCAGTCTCGGCGGGGTGAGCACAGATACGCAGTATTTT	CASSLGGVSTDTQYF
-	-	TRBV18	TRBJ2-7	TGTGCCAGCTCTCAAGGGGTCTACGAGCAGTACTTC	CASSQGVYEQYF
TRBD2	-	TRBV5-1	TRBJ2-1	TGCGCCAGCAGAGTGGGAGCGCGGGAGTCGTACAATGAGCAGTTCTTC	CASRVGARESYNEQFF
-	many	TRBV27	TRBJ1-2	TGTGCCAGCAGTTTAGTGTACGACCCTAACTATGGCTACACCTTC	CASSLVYDPNYGYTF
TRBD2	many	TRBV12-3/TRBV12-4	TRBJ2-7	TGTGCCAGCAGTGGCTCTCTGCGGGAGGGGTCCTACGAGCAGTACTTC	CASSGSLREGSYEQYF
TRBD1	-	TRBV29-1	TRBJ2-3	TGCAGCGTTGTTATTTCTGCCGGGACAGGGCTTTGGGATACGCAGTATTTT	CSVVISAGTGLWDTQYF
TRBD1	few	TRBV29-1	TRBJ2-3	TGCAGCGTTGTACCAGGGGGTAGGACTGCTACGCAGTATTTT	CSVVPGGRTATQYF
TRBD2	many	TRBV12-3/TRBV12-4	TRBJ2-1	TGTGCCAGCCGATTAGCGGGAGAAAATGAGCAGTTCTTC	CASRLAGENEQFF
-	-	TRBV4-2	TRBJ2-1	TGTGCCATGGGCCCCGGGCTAGTCGGCAATGAGCAGTTCTTC	CAMGPGLVGNEQFF
-	many	TRBV7-6	TRBJ2-2	TGTGCCAGCAGCTCTTGGGGGGCGCGGGGAAACACCGGGGAGCTGTTTTTT	CASSSWGARGNTGELFF
-	-	TRBV7-8	TRBJ2-7	TGTGCCAGCAGCTTGCTCGGACAGATATCCTACGAGCAGTACTTC	CASSLLGQISYEQYF
-	many	TRBV5-1	TRBJ2-7	TGCGCCAGCGAGGTATTAGTTGCCTACGAGCAGTACTTC	CASEVLVAYEQYF
-	-	TRBV7-2	TRBJ2-2	TGTGCCAGCAGCTTACAAGGAGGGGAGTTGTTTTTT	CASSLQGGELFF